This T cell receptor (beta chain) stems from a study of tumor and adjacent non-tumor tissue in lung cancer. Study background: Patients were aged about 30 to 80, ten or so men and 4 to 6 women, stage I to III.

This sample's RNA came from whole unsorted tissue. Newly diagnosed lung cancer patients had thoracic surgery in China, August–late 2014, without prior chemotherapy. Study results and caveats: In normal lung, the top 100 clones were significantly more dominant than in tumor.

The CDR3 contains 16 residues. Germline V gives CDR1 SGHNT, CDR2 YENEEA. The table lists this clonotype with many counts. The antigen remains unidentified. The junction departs from the called germline gene at one end, perhaps through a read error. TCRbeta libraries were built with three rounds of nested PCR, modified from ARM-PCR. Each CDR3 protein is one row after TCRdb ran MiXCR on the multiplex PCR reads. The data show around 79,000 distinct CDR3 sequences, roughly 72% seen once. The sample was lung tumor tissue. J is TRBJ2-1 and V is TRBV11-3; D may be TRBD1 (6 bases). The receptor's source is a woman between 35 and 50 years old with non-small cell lung cancer. This chain's CDR3 is CTSGWGQGQGVDEQFF. In nucleotides, the CDR3 is TGTACCAGCGGCTGGGGGCAGGGCCAGGGCGTGGATGAGCAGTTCTTC.